Listed below are T cell receptor beta chains from one sample, sequenced in a study of blood T cell repertoires in COVID-19. Method: immunoSEQ multiplex PCR; TCRdb's copy keeps in-frame clones and lacks some. The sample yields tens of thousands of clones, 88% seen once. Sequenced sample: peripheral blood. The source is a man between 65 and 79 years old in a cohort sampled during active COVID-19. Both conserved end residues are part of each CDR3. Fields, in order: clone size, D gene, J gene, V gene, CDR3 protein, CDR3 DNA. D genes are given only for firm matches. Size tells how often a clone was seen (once, few, many) or the class of an expanded clone, and some rows leave it out.

- | - | TRBJ1-1 | TRBV6-6 | CASSYSGQGNTEAFF | TGTGCCAGCAGTTACTCTGGGCAGGGCAACACTGAAGCTTTCTTT
- | - | TRBJ2-2 | TRBV7-3 | CASSAQARRGMNTGELFF | TGTGCCAGCAGTGCCCAAGCCCGTAGAGGGATGAACACCGGGGAGCTGTTTTTT
few | - | TRBJ2-3 | TRBV2 | CASSPRQQNTQYF | TGTGCCAGCAGTCCGCGACAGCAAAATACGCAGTATTTT
few | - | TRBJ1-4 | TRBV15 | CATSRDSGGLEEKLFF | TGTGCCACCAGCAGAGATTCGGGGGGACTAGAAGAAAAACTGTTTTTT
- | - | TRBJ1-4 | TRBV9 | CASSARQSDNEKLFF | TGTGCCAGCAGCGCTAGACAGAGTGATAATGAAAAACTGTTTTTT
- | - | TRBJ1-6 | TRBV7-9 | CASSTVGEPLHF | TGTGCCAGCAGCACGGTAGGGGAACCCCTCCACTTT
- | TRBD2 | TRBJ2-5 | TRBV7-3 | CVSSRLAGETQYF | TGTGTCAGCAGCCGACTAGCGGGAGAGACCCAGTACTTC
few | TRBD1 | TRBJ1-5 | TRBV7-9 | CASSLGGTGGQPQHF | TGTGCCAGCAGCCTGGGGGGGACAGGAGGTCAGCCCCAGCATTTT
medium-sized | - | TRBJ1-1 | TRBV2 | CASSAGFEAFF | TGTGCCAGCAGTGCAGGGTTCGAAGCTTTCTTT
- | - | TRBJ2-5 | TRBV7-7 | CASSLLGQAGETQYF | TGTGCTAGCAGCTTACTGGGCCAGGCAGGAGAGACCCAGTACTTC